This entry is about one TCR beta chain. The source of the sample is a study of blood T cell repertoires in COVID-19. Study at large: The United States, Italy and Spain were the sources of the acute and convalescent COVID-19 samples. Sources were T cells, B-cell-depleted T cells, or PBMCs; the material itself was cDNA or gDNA.

In the original workflow: Reference gene primer amplification gave estimated nucleated cell counts. TCRdb keeps only in-frame clones here, not all; method: immunoSEQ multiplex PCR. From that table come the V and J calls and clone size; the DNA was used to work out D and trimming. This sample has under 250,000 clones, with more than 70% found just once. V was cut by 0 bases and J by 3 bases, with 9 bases left in between. CDR3 length equals 14 residues. The germline CDR1 and CDR2 sequences are SGHTA and FQGNSA. Sequenced material: peripheral blood. The receptor comes from a man at least 80 years old with acute or convalescent COVID-19. The genes are TRBV7-2 and TRBJ2-7, with D perhaps TRBD1 (6 bases). CDR3 region: CASSLAGTLYEQYF. The CDR3 nucleotides are TGTGCCAGCAGCTTAGCGGGGACACTCTACGAGCAGTACTTC. Variable domain in full (rest from reference TRBV7-2 and TRBJ2-7): GAGVSQSPSNKVTEKGKDVELRCDPISGHTALYWYRQSLGQGLEFLIYFQGNSAPDKSGLPSDRFSAERTGGSVSTLTIQRTQQEDSAVYLCASSLAGTLYEQYFGPGTRLTVT.